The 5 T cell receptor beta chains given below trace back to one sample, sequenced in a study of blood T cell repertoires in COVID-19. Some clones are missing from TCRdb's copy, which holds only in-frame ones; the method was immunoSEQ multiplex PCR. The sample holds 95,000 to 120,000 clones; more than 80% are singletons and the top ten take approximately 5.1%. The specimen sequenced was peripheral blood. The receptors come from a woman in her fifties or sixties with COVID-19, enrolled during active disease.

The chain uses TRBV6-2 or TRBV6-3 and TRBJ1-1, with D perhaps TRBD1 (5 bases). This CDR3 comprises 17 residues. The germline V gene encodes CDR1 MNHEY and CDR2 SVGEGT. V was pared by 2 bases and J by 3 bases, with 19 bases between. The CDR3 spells CASSYPGQGSYYTEAFF. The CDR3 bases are TGTGCCAGCAGTTACCCCGGCCAGGGATCTTACTACACTGAAGCTTTCTTT.

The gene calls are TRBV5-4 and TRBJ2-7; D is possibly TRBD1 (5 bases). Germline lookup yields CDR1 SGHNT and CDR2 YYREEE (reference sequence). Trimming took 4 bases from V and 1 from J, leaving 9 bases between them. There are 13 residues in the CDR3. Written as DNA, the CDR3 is TGTGCCAGCAGCCTGGACACGTCCTACGAGCAGTACTTC. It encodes CASSLDTSYEQYF.

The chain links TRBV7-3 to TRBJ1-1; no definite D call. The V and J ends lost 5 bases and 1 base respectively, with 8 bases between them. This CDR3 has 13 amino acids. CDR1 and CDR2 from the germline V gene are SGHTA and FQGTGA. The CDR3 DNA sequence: TGTGCCAGCAGCCTAGCACAGAACACTGAAGCTTTCTTT. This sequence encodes CASSLAQNTEAFF.

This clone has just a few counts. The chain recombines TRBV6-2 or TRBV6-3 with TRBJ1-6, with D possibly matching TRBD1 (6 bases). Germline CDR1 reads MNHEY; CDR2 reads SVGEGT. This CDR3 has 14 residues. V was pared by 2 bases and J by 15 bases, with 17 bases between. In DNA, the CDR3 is TGTGCCAGCAGTTACCCCCTACAGGGAAGGCTCCTCCACTTT. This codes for CASSYPLQGRLLHF.

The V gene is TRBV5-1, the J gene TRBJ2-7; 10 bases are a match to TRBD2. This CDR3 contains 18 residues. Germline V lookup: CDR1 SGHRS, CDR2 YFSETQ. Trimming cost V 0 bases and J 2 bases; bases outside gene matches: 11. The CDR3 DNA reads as TGCGCCAGCAGCTTGGAAAGGATAGCGGGGGGTCTTGCCTACGAGCAGTACTTC. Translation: CASSLERIAGGLAYEQYF.